Presented here are 24 T cell receptor beta chains from one specimen sequenced in a study of blood T cells in healthy people across ages. Combining a sample-barcoded 5' primer with a J-beta primer mix, a second PCR ran for about 7 to 12 cycles. MiXCR, applied by TCRdb to the 5' RACE reads, yields one record per CDR3 protein. The sample has roughly 650,000 distinct CDR3 sequences, about 30% seen once. Sequenced: blood. The receptor set was obtained from a woman aged 80 or over in good health.

This rearrangement joins TRBV5-1 to TRBJ1-5; D may be TRBD1 (6 bases). The V end lost 4 bases, the J end lost 9 bases, and 17 bases lay between the germline ends. Per germline, CDR1 SGHRS and CDR2 YFSETQ. CDR3 length: 14 amino acids. CDR3 region: CASSPQGGGGPQHF. CDR3 nucleotides: TGCGCCAGCAGCCCCCAAGGGGGTGGGGGGCCCCAGCATTTT.

This clonotype was seen at least ten times. The chain uses TRBV7-9 and TRBJ2-5; perhaps TRBD1 as D (5 bases). The germline CDR1 and CDR2 sequences are SEHNR and FQNEAQ (reference sequence). Trimming took off 2 bases at V and 5 bases at J, with 9 bases between the two ends. CDR3 length: 13 amino acids. The CDR3 loop reads CASSLSGLETQYF. DNA of the CDR3: TGTGCCAGCAGCTTATCAGGGCTCGAGACCCAGTACTTC. Supplemented by reference TRBV7-9 and TRBJ2-5, the full variable domain reads DTGVSQNPRHKITKRGQNVTFRCDPISEHNRLYWYRQTLGQGPEFLTYFQNEAQLEKSRLLSDRFSAERPKGSFSTLEIQRTEQGDSAMYLCASSLSGLETQYFGPGTRLLVL.

This clonotype was seen a few times. One base away lies a much larger clone, so this may be a sequencing read error. The chain recombines TRBV14 with TRBJ2-1; 11 positions match TRBD2. The J call may be incorrect, as the DNA end agrees better with TRBJ2-7. This CDR3 has 17 amino acids. Germline values: CDR1 SGHDN, CDR2 FVKESK. CDR3 DNA: TGTGCCAGCAGCCCTCATCTAGCGGGGGGACACTACAATGAGCAGTACTTC. Its translation: CASSPHLAGGHYNEQYF.

As for this clonotype: A much more abundant neighbour one base away suggests this may be a read error. The chain carries TRBV14 and TRBJ2-5, with D maybe TRBD2 (7 bases). CDR1 and CDR2 from the germline V gene are SGHDN and FVKESK. The CDR3 extends over 17 amino acids. The CDR3 nucleotides read TGTGCCAGCAACCAAAAAAACGGGCGGGGGCCGGGGAGGGAGCAGTACTTC. This sequence encodes CASNQKNGRGPGREQYF.

This clonotype came up many times. The V call is TRBV4-1, the J call TRBJ2-7; 7 nucleotides align to TRBD1. Germline lookup yields CDR1 MGHRA and CDR2 YSYEKL. The CDR3 totals 15 residues. The V segment lost 6 bases and the J segment 1 base; nucleotides outside the gene matches: 9. The CDR3 region has the DNA TGCGCCAGCAGGGCCGGGACAGCATTATCCTACGAGCAGTACTTC. Its translation is CASRAGTALSYEQYF.

This chain links TRBV5-1 with TRBJ1-2; D is ambiguous. The V gene's germline CDR1 is SGHRS and CDR2 YFSETQ. This CDR3 spans 16 amino acids. The V end lost 0 bases, the J end lost 0 bases, and 12 bases lay between the germline ends. The CDR3 is CASSLDPGATNYGYTF. In DNA form, the CDR3 reads TGCGCCAGCAGCTTGGACCCAGGCGCAACTAACTATGGCTACACCTTC.

The table lists this clonotype with many counts. V and J are TRBV7-2 and TRBJ1-2; D is unresolved. Trimming removed 1 base at V and 5 bases at J, with 8 bases between. This CDR3 comprises 13 residues. From germline, CDR1 is SGHTA and CDR2 FQGNSA. The CDR3 sequence is CASSLGPTYGYTF. As DNA, the CDR3 is TGTGCCAGCAGCTTAGGCCCGACATATGGCTACACCTTC.

This clonotype was counted a few times. Just one base apart from a much larger clone, this may be a read error. The chain is built from TRBV10-3 and TRBJ2-4; the D gene is possibly TRBD2 (6 bases). The CDR3 length is 17 residues. Trimming shortened V by 3 bases and J by 3 bases, and 18 bases separated the two germline ends. In germline, CDR1 is ENHRY, CDR2 SYGVKD. The CDR3 DNA follows: TGTGCCATCAGTGATGAAACGGGGGACTCGGGCAAAAACATTCAGTACTTC. As protein: CAISDETGDSGKNIQYF.

Note on this clonotype: The germline gene is not matched at one end of the junction; a read error may be the cause. The rearrangement joins TRBV5-4 to TRBJ2-1; 7 bases fit TRBD2. This CDR3 contains 15 residues. Germline V gene data show CDR1 as SGHNT and CDR2 as YYREEE (reference sequence). CDR3 residues: CAGSLEVGRAARQFF. CDR3 coding DNA: TGTGCCGGCAGCTTGGAAGTTGGGAGGGCTGCACGGCAGTTCTTC. The variable domain in full, completed from reference TRBV5-4 and TRBJ2-1, reads ETGVTQSPTHLIKTRGQQVTLRCSSQSGHNTVSWYQQALGQGPQFIFQYYREEENGRGNFPPRFSGLQFPNYSSELNVNALELDDSALYLCAGSLEVGRAARQFFGPGTRLTVL.

This clonotype was seen a handful of times. The rearrangement uses TRBV5-4 and TRBJ1-1; D gene ambiguous. The germline CDR1 and CDR2 sequences are SGHNT and YYREEE (reference sequence). Trimming took off 2 bases at V and 10 bases at J, with 18 bases between the two ends. This CDR3 has 14 amino acids. The CDR3 loop is CASSLPEDRDVAFF. The CDR3 region has the DNA TGTGCCAGCAGCTTACCAGAGGATCGGGATGTAGCTTTCTTT. Together with reference TRBV5-4 and TRBJ1-1, the CDR3 gives the full variable domain: ETGVTQSPTHLIKTRGQQVTLRCSSQSGHNTVSWYQQALGQGPQFIFQYYREEENGRGNFPPRFSGLQFPNYSSELNVNALELDDSALYLCASSLPEDRDVAFFGQGTRLTVV.

This clonotype was observed a single time. The chain couples TRBV25-1 to TRBJ1-1, with D possibly TRBD1 on 6 matching bases. Trimming shortened V by 3 bases and J by 0 bases, and 11 bases separated the two germline ends. The length of the CDR3 is 15 residues. The germline CDR1 and CDR2 sequences are MGHDK and SYGVNS. CDR3 amino acids: CASSDCGQMNTEAFF. CDR3 in DNA: TGTGCCAGCAGTGACTGTGGACAGATGAACACTGAAGCTTTCTTT.

As for this clonotype: Being one base from a much bigger clone, this may be a read error. The chain recombines TRBV3-1 with TRBJ2-7, with TRBD1 identical over 8 bases. CDR3 length equals 17 residues. Germline CDR1 reads LGHDT; CDR2 reads YNNKEL (reference sequence). Here the CDR3 DNA reads TGTACCAGCAGCCAAGGGACAGCCAGGGGGCTATCCTACGAGCAGTACTTC. This encodes CTSSQGTARGLSYEQYF.

This clonotype turned up a few times. The germline gene is not matched at one end of the junction; a read error may be the cause. The chain recombines TRBV28 with TRBJ2-7; 10 positions match TRBD2. This CDR3 contains 14 residues. Germline values: CDR1 MDHEN, CDR2 SYDVKM. CDR3: CASSFGLAGAPPHF. DNA of the CDR3: TGTGCCAGCAGCTTTGGGCTAGCGGGGGCCCCACCTCACTTC.

This clonotype was seen just once. The chain uses TRBV4-1 and TRBJ1-5; 8 positions agree with TRBD1. Per the germline V gene, CDR1 is MGHRA and CDR2 is YSYEKL. The trim removed 2 bases at V and 6 bases at J, leaving 6 bases unmatched. The CDR3 contains 15 residues. CDR3 DNA sequence: TGCGCCAGCAGCCAACCCGACAGGGGTAGTCAGCCCCAGCATTTT. Translation gives CASSQPDRGSQPQHF.

Details on this clonotype: One junction end does not reproduce the germline sequence, and a read error may be involved. The J gene is TRBJ1-2, the V gene TRBV6-1, with D tentatively TRBD1 (6 bases). The germline V gene encodes CDR1 MNHNS and CDR2 SASEGT. The length of the CDR3 is 15 residues. CDR3 nucleotide sequence: TGTGCCATCAGTGAGCTTTCCGGGACAATCTATGGCTACACCTTC. Translated, it gives CAISELSGTIYGYTF.

This clonotype was recorded a few times. A much bigger clone sits one base away, suggesting this may be a read error. J is TRBJ1-1 and V is TRBV5-6; D gene unclear. V lost 1 base, J lost 8 bases, and 12 bases lay in between. The CDR3 has 13 residues. CDR1 and CDR2 from the germline V gene are SGHDT and YYEEEE. CDR3 nucleotides: TGTGCCAGCAGCTTGAAAGGTGTCAAGGAAGCTTTCTTT. This encodes CASSLKGVKEAFF.

The gene calls are TRBV7-8 and TRBJ2-3; 7 positions match TRBD1. The junction had 8 bases not matched to a gene; V was cut back by 7 bases and J by 1 base. The CDR3 has 15 residues. Germline-derived CDR1 and CDR2 are SGHVS and FQNEAQ. CDR3 sequence: CASTQGNPRTDTQYF. CDR3 nucleotides: TGTGCCAGCACACAGGGGAACCCCCGCACAGATACGCAGTATTTT. Supplemented by reference TRBV7-8 and TRBJ2-3, the full variable domain reads GAGVSQSPRYKVAKRGQDVALRCDPISGHVSLFWYQQALGQGPEFLTYFQNEAQLDKSGLPSDRFFAERPEGSVSTLKIQRTQQEDSAVYLCASTQGNPRTDTQYFGPGTRLTVL.

This clonotype was detected many times. J is TRBJ2-7 and V is TRBV7-2, with 9 nucleotides matching TRBD1. This CDR3 region has 16 residues. With 5 bases clipped from V and 5 bases from J, the junction kept 13 bases outside the gene matches. Germline assignment: CDR1 SGHTA and CDR2 FQGNSA. CDR3 bases: TGTGCCAGCAGCCAAAGACAGGGGGTTTATGGCAACGAGCAGTACTTC. Translating it yields CASSQRQGVYGNEQYF.

The chain has TRBV4-2 and TRBJ2-2; D gene uncertain. CDR3 size: 16 residues. V dropped 0 bases and J dropped 4 bases, with 12 bases sitting between them. Germline CDR1 and CDR2: LGHNA and YNFKEQ. This chain's CDR3 is CASSQDGGRTTGELFF. CDR3 bases: TGTGCCAGCAGCCAAGATGGTGGGCGAACCACCGGGGAGCTGTTTTTT.

The sample holds many counts of this clonotype. CDR3 sequence reads: CASSSTGRHTDTQYF. CDR3 nucleotide sequence: TGCGCCAGCAGCTCGACAGGGCGCCACACAGATACGCAGTATTTT. The chain uses TRBV5-1 and TRBJ2-3, with 7 nucleotides matching TRBD1. This CDR3 spans 15 amino acids. The germline CDR1 and CDR2 sequences are SGHRS and YFSETQ. J was trimmed by 2 bases and V by 3 bases; bases with no gene match: 6.

The chain recombines TRBV21-1 with TRBJ2-1; the tabulated D call, TRBD1, remains unverified against the DNA. TRBV21-1 is flagged as a pseudogene. The CDR3 length is 15 residues. The CDR3 is CASSNRDKLSYEQFF. The CDR3, as DNA: TGTGCCAGCAGCAACCGGGACAAACTGTCGTATGAGCAGTTCTTC.

The chain couples TRBV4-2 to TRBJ1-2; TRBD1 is a possible D gene (6 bases). Trimming pared 2 bases from V and 5 bases from J, leaving 21 bases between. The CDR3 is 17 amino acids. Germline V lookup: CDR1 LGHNA, CDR2 YNFKEQ. The CDR3 nucleotides are TGTGCCAGCAGCCAAACACCCTTGGGGGCGCTTGGATATGGCTACACCTTC. Its translation: CASSQTPLGALGYGYTF.

In its sample, this clonotype was seen once. The chain recombines TRBV20-1 with TRBJ2-4; 9 bases line up with TRBD2. This CDR3 is built from 14 residues. The germline CDR1 and CDR2 sequences are DFQATT and SNEGSKA (reference sequence). J gave up 5 bases and V 6 bases, and 8 bases lay outside the gene matches. This CDR3 is CSAAAGGGENIQYF. CDR3 DNA sequence: TGCAGTGCAGCAGCGGGAGGTGGAGAAAACATTCAGTACTTC.

The J gene is TRBJ2-1, the V gene TRBV4-1, with D tentatively TRBD1 or TRBD2 (5 bases each). V lost 2 bases and J 0 bases, leaving 11 bases between the germline ends. Germline CDR1 and CDR2: MGHRA and YSYEKL. CDR3 length: 16 amino acids. Here the CDR3 DNA reads TGCGCCAGCAGCCAACCGGGACGGGACTCCTACAATGAGCAGTTCTTC. Amino acids: CASSQPGRDSYNEQFF.